This T cell receptor beta chain was documented in a study of cytomegalovirus exposure and HLA in healthy donors. V lost 2 bases and J lost 7, with 18 bases in between. The CDR3 consists of 16 residues. Measured with immunoSEQ multiplex PCR; TCRdb has only the in-frame clones, and not every one. The sample consists of over 150,000 clones, roughly 90% of them appearing once. Sample: PBMCs. This rearrangement joins TRBV6-7 to TRBJ2-1; possible D gene TRBD2, 6 bases. TRBV6-7 is recorded as an ORF, its role being uncertain. This receptor was obtained from a woman aged 25 to 39 in good health and CMV-seronegative. As DNA, the CDR3 is TGTGCCAGCAGTTACCCTAGGAGGGGAGGACGGAATGAGCAGTTCTTC. The encoded protein is CASSYPRRGGRNEQFF.